The 21 T cell receptor beta chains listed next were all sequenced from one sample in a study of blood T cell repertoires in COVID-19. Produced via immunoSEQ multiplex PCR; TCRdb's table is partial and in-frame only. The top ten clones hold around 7% of a sample with about 380,000 clones, 90% of them seen once. The sample taken for sequencing was peripheral blood. The receptors were sampled from a man aged 18 to 30 with active or convalescent COVID-19.

The chain has TRBV19 and TRBJ2-5; 9 bases agree with TRBD1. Germline V gene data show CDR1 as LNHDA and CDR2 as SQIVND (reference sequence). There are 17 residues in the CDR3. V trimming: 3 bases; J trimming: 2 bases; junction bases outside the gene matches: 10. The CDR3 DNA reads TGTGCCAGTAGTATCCCCTACGGACAGGGGCGGCAAGAGACCCAGTACTTC. This translates into CASSIPYGQGRQETQYF.

The V and J genes are TRBV28 and TRBJ1-2, with a weak D call TRBD1 (5 bases). V dropped 0 bases and J dropped 6 bases, with 5 bases sitting between them. The CDR3 consists of 12 residues. The germline V gene has CDR1 MDHEN and CDR2 SYDVKM. The CDR3 loop reads CASSLWTDGYTF. As DNA, the CDR3 is TGTGCCAGCAGTTTATGGACAGATGGCTACACCTTC.

This clone has a single count. The V gene is TRBV25-1, the J gene TRBJ2-1; D uncertain. Germline CDR1 and CDR2: MGHDK and SYGVNS. V lost 2 bases, J lost 8 bases, and 10 bases lay in between. There are 13 residues in the CDR3. The CDR3 nucleotides read TGTGCCAGCAGTGAAACCCTAACCGATGAGCAGTTCTTC. It codes for CASSETLTDEQFF.

This clone was seen once. The J gene is TRBJ2-1, the V gene TRBV27, with 8 nucleotides matching TRBD2. Germline V CDR1 and CDR2: MNHEY, SMNVEV (reference sequence). Trimming took 3 bases from V and 3 from J; bases not matched to a gene: 4. This CDR3 has 15 residues. CDR3 residues: CASSFIAGNYNEQFF. CDR3 bases: TGTGCCAGCAGTTTTATAGCGGGAAACTACAATGAGCAGTTCTTC.

This clone is a singleton in its sample. The V call is TRBV3-1 (or the pseudogene TRBV3-2), the J call TRBJ2-4; TRBD2 aligns across 10 bases. With V trimmed by 2 bases and J by 6 bases, 7 bases remained unmatched. This CDR3 region has 16 residues. Germline assignment: CDR1 LGHDT and CDR2 YNNKEL (reference sequence). Here the CDR3 DNA reads TGTGCCAGCAGCCAATCTCTAGCGGGAGTAGGAAACATTCAGTACTTC. Translation: CASSQSLAGVGNIQYF.

The genes are TRBV7-9 and TRBJ1-2; D is uncertain. In germline, CDR1 is SEHNR, CDR2 FQNEAQ (reference sequence). Trimming pared 1 base from V and 6 bases from J, leaving 6 bases between. This CDR3 is 12 amino acids long. The CDR3, as DNA: TGTGCCAGCAGCTTAGTACGAGATGGCTACACCTTC. Protein: CASSLVRDGYTF.

This clone was seen only once. This rearrangement joins TRBV19 to TRBJ2-3; possible D gene TRBD1, 5 bases. Trimming pared 5 bases from V and 12 bases from J, leaving 21 bases between. CDR3 length: 14 residues. The V gene's germline CDR1 is LNHDA and CDR2 SQIVND (reference sequence). DNA for the CDR3: TGTGCCAGTAGTCCTCCGGACACCCCCGACCCCCAGTATTTT. Its protein product is CASSPPDTPDPQYF.

This clone came up a few times. The chain combines TRBV6-5 with TRBJ1-5; D ambiguous. The germline CDR1 and CDR2 sequences are MNHEY and SVGAGI. Trimming left V 6 bases short and J 11 bases short, with 20 bases between. The length of the CDR3 is 14 residues. CDR3 in DNA: TGTGCCAGCAGGAAAGGACCGGCCCGGGAGGCCCAGCATTTT. This translates into CASRKGPAREAQHF.

Written as DNA, the CDR3 is TGTGCCAGCATCGACTCAAGTTACGAGCAGTACTTC. This encodes CASIDSSYEQYF. The chain combines TRBV28 with TRBJ2-7; D unclear. The CDR3 is 12 residues long. Germline V gene lookup returns CDR1 MDHEN and CDR2 SYDVKM. The ends were cut back, 7 bases at V and 4 bases at J, with 11 bases in the middle.

The chain is built from TRBV7-8 and TRBJ1-5; tentatively, D is TRBD1 (5 bases). The CDR3 runs to 14 residues. Germline assignment: CDR1 SGHVS and CDR2 FQNEAQ. The V end lost 3 bases, the J end lost 7 bases, and 13 bases lay between the germline ends. The CDR3 here is CASSFRGGSQPQHF. In DNA form, the CDR3 reads TGTGCCAGCAGCTTCCGGGGGGGGAGCCAGCCCCAGCATTTT.

This clone was recorded a few times. V is TRBV15 and J is TRBJ2-1; 8 positions match TRBD2. The CDR3 totals 15 residues. J lost 3 bases, V lost 5 bases, and 6 bases had no gene match. Germline V lookup: CDR1 LNHNV, CDR2 YYDKDF (reference sequence). The CDR3 DNA reads TGTGCCACCAGCCCAGCGAGCGGGAGCTACAATGAGCAGTTCTTC. Its translation: CATSPASGSYNEQFF.

Only one count was recorded for this clone. The chain recombines TRBV24-1 with TRBJ2-5; 7 bases line up with TRBD2. Germline assignment: CDR1 KGHDR and CDR2 SFDVKD. J gave up 5 bases and V 5 bases, and 13 bases lay outside the gene matches. This CDR3 has 16 amino acids. The CDR3 nucleotides read TGTGCCACCAGTGGGATACCAGGGAGGGACGTGGAGACCCAGTACTTC. This codes for CATSGIPGRDVETQYF.

The chain uses TRBV10-3 and TRBJ1-5; maybe TRBD1 (5 bases). The length of the CDR3 is 12 residues. Germline CDR1 ENHRY, CDR2 SYGVKD. With 11 bases removed from V and 6 bases from J, the gap between germline ends came to 14 bases. CDR3 amino acids: CASGQGGQPQHF. In DNA, the CDR3 is TGTGCCTCGGGTCAGGGAGGTCAGCCCCAGCATTTT.

J is TRBJ2-1 and V is TRBV7-2, with a weak D call TRBD2 (5 bases). The CDR3 is 16 amino acids. Germline V gene sequence: CDR1 SGHTA, CDR2 FQGNSA. The V end lost 4 bases, the J end lost 4 bases, and 17 bases lay between the germline ends. CDR3 amino acids: CASSSYHSERYNEQFF. CDR3 DNA: TGTGCCAGCAGCTCTTATCACTCGGAGCGGTACAATGAGCAGTTCTTC.

The chain carries TRBV6-6 and TRBJ2-4, with TRBD1 matching over 11 bases. Trimming removed 5 bases from V and 6 bases from J; junction bases left unmatched: 6. The length of the CDR3 is 15 residues. Germline V gives CDR1 MNHNY, CDR2 SVGAGI (reference sequence). DNA for the CDR3: TGTGCCAGCAGTCAGGACAGGGGGCTGAGAAACATTCAGTACTTC. This gives the protein CASSQDRGLRNIQYF.

The rearrangement joins TRBV6-5 to TRBJ2-5; TRBD1 matches at 10 bases. Losses at the gene ends were 2 bases for V and 5 bases for J; bases not matched to a gene: 5. Germline V gives CDR1 MNHEY, CDR2 SVGAGI. The CDR3 loop spans 15 amino acids. The CDR3: CASSYPGQGSETQYF. The CDR3 DNA reads as TGTGCCAGCAGTTACCCGGGACAGGGGTCGGAGACCCAGTACTTC.

This clone was observed once. The chain recombines TRBV7-2 with TRBJ1-4; the match to TRBD1 covers 8 bases. The CDR3 length is 15 residues. With V trimmed by 5 bases and J by 3 bases, 5 bases remained unmatched. Germline CDR1 is SGHTA and CDR2 is FQGNSA. As DNA, the CDR3 is TGTGCCAGCAGCGTCCGGGACAGGCCTAATGAAAAACTGTTTTTT. The encoded protein is CASSVRDRPNEKLFF.

This chain connects TRBV29-1 to TRBJ2-3; 7 nucleotides match TRBD1. Unmatched junction bases numbered 21, after V lost 4 bases and J lost 2 bases. This CDR3 contains 19 residues. The germline V gene has CDR1 SQVTM and CDR2 ANQGSEA. CDR3 DNA: TGCAGCGTTGCAGGGACAGCAGCCGTAAGCGGAAGACCCACAGATACGCAGTATTTT. This gives the protein CSVAGTAAVSGRPTDTQYF.

CDR3 coding DNA: TGTGCCAGCAGCTCGACAGGGAACTATGGCTACACCTTC. Its protein product is CASSSTGNYGYTF. The V and J genes are TRBV5-6 and TRBJ1-2; 7 nucleotides line up with TRBD1. The CDR3 spans 13 residues. The V and J ends lost 3 bases and 2 bases, in that order; junction bases with no gene match: 1. Germline V gene sequence: CDR1 SGHDT, CDR2 YYEEEE.

Worth noting for this clone: Distinct nucleotide sequences in the sample also encode this CDR3. The chain combines TRBV28 with TRBJ1-2; no firm D call. The V end was cut by 5 bases, the J end by 3 bases, with 4 bases between. Germline CDR1 reads MDHEN; CDR2 reads SYDVKM. This CDR3 region has 11 residues. The DNA for the CDR3 is TGTGCCAGCAGTCCGGACTATGGCTACACCTTC. Encoded protein: CASSPDYGYTF.

The chain links TRBV5-8 to TRBJ2-1, with 8 bases matching TRBD1. This CDR3 spans 15 amino acids. V gave up 4 bases and J gave up 0 bases; unmatched junction bases: 3. The germline V gene has CDR1 SGHTS and CDR2 YDEGEE. CDR3 nucleotides: TGTGCCAGCAGCGGTGGACAGGGCTCCTACAATGAGCAGTTCTTC. It encodes CASSGGQGSYNEQFF. The complete variable domain, with remaining parts taken from reference TRBV5-8 and TRBJ2-1, reads EAGVTQSPTHLIKTRGQQATLRCSPISGHTSVYWYQQALGLGLQFLLWYDEGEERNRGNFPPRFSGRQFPNYSSELNVNALELEDSALYLCASSGGQGSYNEQFFGPGTRLTVL.